One and the same sample provided the 30 T cell receptor beta chains below, sequenced in a study of T cell changes during pregnancy in multiple sclerosis. Data came from immunoSEQ multiplex PCR; TCRdb stores just in-frame clones and leaves some out. The sample includes roughly 80,000 clones, approximately 94% of them seen just once. The starting material was peripheral blood, obtained after pregnancy. These receptors were obtained from a female donor in good health, enrolled as a control in a pregnancy study.

The rearrangement uses TRBV27 and TRBJ2-3; 12 bases are shared with TRBD2. Germline trimming cut 6 bases from V and 5 bases from J; bases unmatched to any gene: 6. The CDR3 covers 15 residues. The germline CDR1 and CDR2 sequences are MNHEY and SMNVEV (reference sequence). The CDR3 nucleotides read TGTGCCAGCAGCGGACTAGCGGGGACTGGAGATACGCAGTATTTT. Translating it yields CASSGLAGTGDTQYF.

J is TRBJ1-5 and V is TRBV6-6; D might be TRBD1 (5 bases). Trimming stripped 0 bases from V and 6 bases from J, with 9 bases between. The germline gives CDR1 MNHNY, CDR2 SVGAGI (reference sequence). There are 14 residues in the CDR3. For the CDR3, the DNA is TGTGCCAGCAGTTACTCAGGGGAAGGTCAGCCCCAGCATTTT. Translated: CASSYSGEGQPQHF.

The chain recombines TRBV14 with TRBJ2-5; D unresolved. This CDR3 has 11 amino acids. Trimming took 2 bases from V and 7 from J, leaving 5 bases between them. Germline V gene sequence: CDR1 SGHDN, CDR2 FVKESK. The CDR3 DNA sequence: TGTGCCAGCAGCCAACGGGTGACCCAGTACTTC. This gives the protein CASSQRVTQYF.

The V call is TRBV30, the J call TRBJ2-2, with 10 bases matching TRBD2. Germline CDR1 is GTSNPN and CDR2 is SVGIG (reference sequence). The CDR3 consists of 16 residues. V lost 3 bases, J lost 7 bases, and 11 bases stayed unmatched. CDR3 protein: CAWRRSSGGGYGELFF. CDR3 sequence (DNA): TGTGCCTGGAGGAGGTCCAGCGGGGGGGGATACGGGGAGCTGTTTTTT.

The V and J genes are TRBV27 and TRBJ2-2, with a weak D call TRBD1 (5 bases). This CDR3 spans 14 amino acids. V gave up 6 bases and J gave up 6 bases, with 14 bases separating them. Germline CDR1 is MNHEY and CDR2 is SMNVEV (reference sequence). CDR3 protein: CASSRRAVAGELFF. CDR3 coding DNA: TGTGCCAGCAGCCGCAGGGCAGTCGCCGGGGAGCTGTTTTTT.

V gene TRBV6-5 combines with J gene TRBJ2-7, with 11 nucleotides matching TRBD2. This CDR3 contains 15 residues. The ends lost 7 bases at V and 0 bases at J; junction bases unmatched: 5. The V gene's germline CDR1 is MNHEY and CDR2 SVGAGI. The CDR3 is CASNPTSGGSYEQYF. The CDR3, as DNA: TGTGCCAGCAACCCAACTAGCGGGGGCTCCTACGAGCAGTACTTC.

The chain couples TRBV10-3 to TRBJ1-1; tentative D call: TRBD1 (6 bases). Germline CDR1 reads ENHRY; CDR2 reads SYGVKD. The CDR3 is made up of 14 amino acids. V lost 7 bases and J lost 4, with 16 bases in between. For the CDR3, the DNA is TGTGCCATCAACTCAGGGGTCTTAGGCACTGAAGCTTTCTTT. Its translation: CAINSGVLGTEAFF.

The chain employs TRBV6-5 and TRBJ1-1; no firm D call. Germline CDR1 is MNHEY and CDR2 is SVGAGI. The CDR3 has 14 residues. V lost 6 bases and J 3 bases, leaving 14 bases between the germline ends. This chain's CDR3 is CASSREKRYTEAFF. Here the CDR3 DNA reads TGTGCCAGCAGCCGCGAAAAGCGATACACTGAAGCTTTCTTT.

The rearrangement uses TRBV19 and TRBJ1-4; 10 bases match TRBD1. J gave up 7 bases and V 7 bases, and 6 bases lay outside the gene matches. This CDR3 is built from 14 residues. Germline V gives CDR1 LNHDA, CDR2 SQIVND (reference sequence). CDR3 in amino acids: CASKLGQGGEKLFF. As DNA, the CDR3 is TGTGCCAGTAAATTAGGACAGGGGGGTGAAAAACTGTTTTTT. The full variable domain, completed using reference TRBV19 and TRBJ1-4, is DGGITQSPKYLFRKEGQNVTLSCEQNLNHDAMYWYRQDPGQGLRLIYYSQIVNDFQKGDIAEGYSVSREKKESFPLTVTSAQKNPTAFYLCASKLGQGGEKLFFGSGTQLSVL.

This chain joins TRBV9 and TRBJ2-7, with 9 bases fitting TRBD2. The CDR3 covers 15 residues. CDR1 is SGDLS, CDR2 YYNGEE, per germline. V shed 4 bases and J 0 bases; nucleotides not matched to a gene: 5. The CDR3 nucleotides are TGTGCCAGCAGCCCCCTAGCGGGACTCTCCTACGAGCAGTACTTC. Translation gives CASSPLAGLSYEQYF. The variable domain in full, with the rest retrieved from reference TRBV9 and TRBJ2-7, is DSGVTQTPKHLITATGQRVTLRCSPRSGDLSVYWYQQSLDQGLQFLIQYYNGEERAKGNILERFSAQQFPDLHSELNLSSLELGDSALYFCASSPLAGLSYEQYFGPGTRLTVT.

The chain joins TRBV28 to TRBJ2-1; D gene ambiguous. V was trimmed by 2 bases and J by 9 bases, leaving 11 bases between them. CDR1 and CDR2 (germline): MDHEN, SYDVKM. The CDR3 is 13 residues long. The CDR3 DNA is TGTGCCAGCAGTTTAGATCGGCCAGGTGAGCAGTTCTTC. It translates to CASSLDRPGEQFF.

The chain carries TRBV27 and TRBJ1-5; D is unclear. Germline loops: CDR1 MNHEY, CDR2 SMNVEV (reference sequence). The CDR3 is 15 residues long. V shed 3 bases and J shed 3 bases, with 12 bases lying between them. CDR3 sequence reads: CASSFSGTTNQPQHF. Here the CDR3 DNA reads TGTGCCAGCAGTTTCTCGGGAACCACCAATCAGCCCCAGCATTTT.

The V and J genes are TRBV2 and TRBJ2-7; 9 nucleotides line up with TRBD2. The junction had 3 bases not matched to a gene; V was cut back by 6 bases and J by 3 bases. The CDR3 is 13 amino acids. From germline, CDR1 is SNHLY and CDR2 FYNNEI. DNA for the CDR3: TGTGCCAGCAGAAATAGCGGGAGCTACGAGCAGTACTTC. Protein: CASRNSGSYEQYF.

This sequence joins TRBV2 and TRBJ1-2, with 10 bases that match TRBD1. Germline values: CDR1 SNHLY, CDR2 FYNNEI. Unmatched junction bases numbered 9, after V lost 6 bases and J lost 2 bases. The CDR3 sequence is 16 residues long. The DNA of the CDR3 is TGTGCCAGCAGCCGGGACAGGGGAACGTTCAACTATGGCTACACCTTC. It codes for CASSRDRGTFNYGYTF. The variable domain in full, completed from reference TRBV2 and TRBJ1-2, reads EPEVTQTPSHQVTQMGQEVILRCVPISNHLYFYWYRQILGQKVEFLVSFYNNEISEKSEIFDDQFSVERPDGSNFTLKIRSTKLEDSAMYFCASSRDRGTFNYGYTFGSGTRLTVV.

The rearrangement uses TRBV4-3 and TRBJ2-1; 10 bases fit TRBD2. The CDR3 has 16 amino acids. The trim removed 3 bases at V and 10 bases at J, leaving 12 bases unmatched. From germline, CDR1 is LGHNA and CDR2 YSLEER. The CDR3 loop reads CASSHAPASGSPEQFF. The CDR3 DNA follows: TGCGCCAGCAGCCACGCTCCGGCTAGCGGGAGCCCCGAGCAGTTCTTC.

V is TRBV19 and J is TRBJ2-7, with TRBD1 identical over 11 bases. The CDR3 length is 16 residues. V lost 7 bases to trimming and J lost 5 bases; unmatched junction nucleotides: 13. CDR1 and CDR2 (germline): LNHDA, SQIVND (reference sequence). Here the CDR3 reads CASTQIPGQGVHEQYF. The DNA of the CDR3 is TGTGCCAGTACCCAAATACCGGGACAGGGGGTCCACGAGCAGTACTTC.

The chain has TRBV11-2 and TRBJ2-1; D gene uncertain. The CDR3 is 13 amino acids. Deletions cut 1 base from V and 9 bases from J, with 10 bases between. Germline CDR1 reads SGHAT; CDR2 reads FQNNGV. The CDR3 DNA is TGTGCCAGCAGCTTAGCTGGCTTTATTGAGCAGTTCTTC. The encoded protein is CASSLAGFIEQFF.

The chain couples TRBV12-5 to TRBJ2-1; 8 bases line up with TRBD2. V shed 5 bases, J shed 5 bases, and the junction held 8 bases outside the gene matches. The CDR3 runs to 15 residues. The V gene's germline CDR1 is LGHNT and CDR2 FRNRAP. The CDR3 DNA reads TGTGCTAGTGGTGAAGGGAATAGCGGGAACAATGAGCAGTTCTTC. It yields the protein CASGEGNSGNNEQFF.

V gene TRBV5-5 combines with J gene TRBJ1-4; no clear D gene. The CDR3 spans 15 residues. Germline V gene lookup returns CDR1 SGHKS and CDR2 YYEKEE (reference sequence). Trimming took 0 bases from V and 8 from J, leaving 14 bases between them. The chain's CDR3 is CASSLGGILEEKLFF. In nucleotides, the CDR3 is TGTGCCAGCAGCTTGGGAGGGATTTTAGAGGAAAAACTGTTTTTT.

This clone is a singleton in its sample. V usage is TRBV6-5 and J usage is TRBJ1-5; no clear D. V lost 0 bases, J lost 6 bases, and 12 bases lay in between. CDR3 size: 15 residues. CDR1 and CDR2 from the germline V gene are MNHEY and SVGAGI. The CDR3 bases are TGTGCCAGCAGTTACTCCGCCGCAGGTAGTCAGCCCCAGCATTTT. It is translated as CASSYSAAGSQPQHF.

This chain connects TRBV11-2 to TRBJ1-1, with D tentatively TRBD1 (6 bases). Trimming removed 4 bases from V and 0 bases from J, with 6 bases in between. This CDR3 has 13 residues. Germline values: CDR1 SGHAT, CDR2 FQNNGV. The CDR3 is CASSWTVNTEAFF. For the CDR3, the DNA is TGTGCCAGCAGCTGGACAGTGAACACTGAAGCTTTCTTT.

The genes are TRBV5-1 and TRBJ1-1; possibly TRBD1 for D (6 bases). The CDR3 is made up of 16 amino acids. Looked up from germline, CDR1 is SGHRS and CDR2 is YFSETQ. Between the trimmed V and J ends, which lost 5 bases and 4 bases, there was a span of 21 bases. The CDR3 DNA is TGCGCCAGCAGGCCCACCTGGGAGGGGGGGGGCACTGAAGCTTTCTTT. As protein: CASRPTWEGGGTEAFF.

This chain links TRBV7-9 with TRBJ1-1, with D uncertain. The CDR3 spans 18 residues. Trimming left V 1 base short and J 7 bases short, with 25 bases between. CDR1 is SEHNR and CDR2 is FQNEAQ in the germline V gene (reference sequence). In DNA, the CDR3 is TGTGCCAGCAGCTTAGGCTTCGGGCGGCAGGAGGTGGGAATTGAAGCTTTCTTT. This gives the protein CASSLGFGRQEVGIEAFF.

The rearrangement joins TRBV9 to TRBJ2-5, with 7 bases fitting TRBD1. Germline CDR1 SGDLS, CDR2 YYNGEE. This CDR3 has 14 residues. Trimming at V came to 4 bases and at J to 2 bases, leaving 5 bases not matched to a gene. The CDR3 loop reads CASSLHRGQETQYF. The CDR3 nucleotides are TGTGCCAGCAGCCTCCACAGGGGTCAAGAGACCCAGTACTTC.

The chain joins TRBV7-9 to TRBJ1-3; D call uncertain. Germline-derived CDR1 and CDR2 are SEHNR and FQNEAQ (reference sequence). This CDR3 is built from 14 residues. V was trimmed by 3 bases and J by 8 bases, leaving 14 bases between them. The CDR3, as DNA: TGTGCCAGCAGCTTCATTTCAGAGGCTGACACCATATATTTT. Amino acid sequence: CASSFISEADTIYF.

The chain carries TRBV30 and TRBJ1-5, with D uncertain. The CDR3 length is 15 residues. Germline CDR1 is GTSNPN and CDR2 is SVGIG (reference sequence). The germline V and J ends were trimmed by 0 bases and 0 bases, with 9 bases remaining between them. This chain's CDR3 is CAWSVLGDSNQPQHF. CDR3 sequence (DNA): TGTGCCTGGAGTGTTCTGGGAGATAGCAATCAGCCCCAGCATTTT.

The rearrangement links TRBV4-1 to TRBJ2-3; 8 nucleotides agree with TRBD2. The CDR3 has 17 residues. CDR1 MGHRA and CDR2 YSYEKL come from the germline V gene. The V gene end was trimmed by 0 bases and the J gene end by 2 bases; junction bases not matched to a gene: 7. CDR3 sequence (DNA): TGCGCCAGCAGCCAAGAACGAGCGGGGGAGCTCACAGATACGCAGTATTTT. Translated: CASSQERAGELTDTQYF.

This rearrangement joins TRBV5-6 to TRBJ2-2; 9 positions match TRBD1. The CDR3 consists of 19 residues. J gave up 4 bases and V 4 bases, and 17 bases lay outside the gene matches. Germline V gives CDR1 SGHDT, CDR2 YYEEEE. This CDR3 is CASSTPPLQGARSTGELFF. The CDR3, as DNA: TGTGCCAGCAGCACCCCTCCACTACAGGGGGCCCGCAGCACCGGGGAGCTGTTTTTT.

The chain employs TRBV28 and TRBJ2-7, with TRBD2 matching 9 bases. Trimming removed 5 bases from V and 7 bases from J; junction bases left unmatched: 21. The CDR3 sequence is 18 residues long. The germline V gene has CDR1 MDHEN and CDR2 SYDVKM. The DNA for the CDR3 is TGTGCCAGCAGTCTATTTAGGCTAGCGGGGTCCCTCCTGGAGGAGCAGTACTTC. Residues: CASSLFRLAGSLLEEQYF.

The chain uses TRBV4-2 and TRBJ2-5, with 13 nucleotides matching TRBD2. The V segment lost 5 bases and the J segment 6 bases; nucleotides outside the gene matches: 9. Germline V gene lookup returns CDR1 LGHNA and CDR2 YNFKEQ. The CDR3 runs to 16 residues. The CDR3: CASSEGLAGVFKTQYF. CDR3 in DNA: TGTGCCAGCAGCGAAGGACTAGCGGGAGTGTTCAAGACCCAGTACTTC.